The rows below give T cell receptor beta chains drawn from one sample of a study of CD8+ T cells in alopecia areata. Data came from immunoSEQ multiplex PCR; TCRdb stores just in-frame clones and leaves some out. Among hundreds of thousands of clones, 35% to 40% were seen once, and the ten largest hold just under 0.5%. The specimen was CD4+ T cells sorted from blood, collected at week 34, from a patient treated with tofacitinib. These receptors all come from a human donor with alopecia areata. CDR3s include the opening cysteine and the closing phenylalanine or tryptophan. A D gene is named only where the DNA matches it firmly. A clone size is listed for some rows: how often the clone was seen (once, few, many), or a class if it is expanded.

v_gene	j_gene	abundance	d_gene	CDR3aa	CDR3nt
TRBV30	TRBJ1-2	.	.	CAWSVRGRGRDYGYTF	TGTGCCTGGAGTGTACGGGGGCGGGGCAGGGACTATGGCTACACCTTC
TRBV7-9	TRBJ1-5	many	.	CASSLRDQPQHF	TGTGCCAGCAGCTTAAGGGATCAGCCCCAGCATTTT
TRBV11-3	TRBJ1-2	.	TRBD1	CASSSGQNYGYTF	TGTGCCAGCAGCTCGGGACAGAACTATGGCTACACCTTC
TRBV5-4	TRBJ1-1	.	.	CASSAQTGYNTEAFF	TGTGCCAGCAGCGCCCAGACAGGTTATAACACTGAAGCTTTCTTT
TRBV25-1	TRBJ2-7	.	TRBD1	CASSTGGEQYF	TGTGCCAGCAGTACAGGGGGCGAGCAGTACTTC
TRBV7-9	TRBJ2-3	.	TRBD2	CASSFTGGADTQYF	TGTGCCAGCAGCTTCACGGGGGGAGCAGATACGCAGTATTTT
TRBV7-9	TRBJ1-3	.	.	CASSIDRSGNTIYF	TGTGCCAGCAGCATAGACAGGTCTGGAAACACCATATATTTT
TRBV29-1	TRBJ1-5	.	.	CSTGEGGQPQHF	TGCAGCACTGGAGAGGGTGGTCAGCCCCAGCATTTT
TRBV6-5	TRBJ1-2	.	.	CASVSLGYGYTF	TGTGCCAGCGTTTCTTTAGGGTATGGCTACACCTTC
TRBV7-2	TRBJ2-5	few	.	CASSSHGKIETQYF	TGTGCCAGCAGCTCACACGGGAAGATAGAGACCCAGTACTTC
TRBV25-1	TRBJ1-1	.	.	CASSESWGSEAFF	TGTGCCAGCAGTGAATCTTGGGGCAGTGAAGCTTTCTTT
TRBV10-1	TRBJ2-7	.	.	CASSRERGYEQYF	TGCGCCAGCAGCCGAGAACGGGGGTACGAGCAGTACTTC
TRBV9	TRBJ2-6	few	.	CASRGVSGANVLTF	TGTGCCAGCAGAGGGGTCTCTGGGGCCAACGTCCTGACTTTC
TRBV6-1	TRBJ1-5	.	.	CASSVGLRSGNQPQHF	TGTGCCAGCAGTGTAGGATTACGTTCGGGCAATCAGCCCCAGCATTTT
TRBV7-9	TRBJ2-1	.	TRBD1	CASSPNIGTGSNEQFF	TGTGCCAGCAGTCCGAACATCGGGACAGGGTCCAATGAGCAGTTCTTC
TRBV5-1	TRBJ2-2	.	.	CASSLAVGANTGELFF	TGCGCCAGCAGCTTGGCCGTAGGAGCGAACACCGGGGAGCTGTTTTTT
TRBV6-5	TRBJ1-2	.	.	CASGPGRSYTF	TGTGCCAGCGGTCCGGGTAGGAGCTACACCTTC
TRBV4-2	TRBJ2-1	.	.	CASSQAVGSYNEQFF	TGTGCCAGCAGCCAAGCCGTGGGCTCCTACAATGAGCAGTTCTTC
TRBV30	TRBJ2-7	.	.	CATDVPAGYEQYF	TGTGCGACGGACGTACCAGCGGGCTACGAGCAGTACTTC
TRBV4-1	TRBJ2-2	.	.	CASSPRSLNSNTGELFF	TGCGCCAGCAGCCCGAGATCCTTAAATTCGAACACCGGGGAGCTGTTTTTT
TRBV6-1	TRBJ2-1	once	TRBD2	CASSGVRRLADNEQFF	TGTGCCAGCAGTGGCGTCAGGAGACTAGCGGACAATGAGCAGTTCTTC
TRBV30	TRBJ1-2	few	.	CAWSPTSSGSSGYTF	TGTGCCTGGAGTCCTACGTCCTCCGGGAGTTCGGGCTACACCTTC
TRBV7-3	TRBJ2-1	few	TRBD1	CASSSGQGALGEQFF	TGTGCCAGCAGCTCCGGACAGGGGGCGCTGGGAGAGCAGTTCTTC
TRBV5-4	TRBJ2-1	.	.	CASSLSGLSSYNEQFF	TGTGCCAGCAGCTTGTCCGGGCTAAGCTCCTACAATGAGCAGTTCTTC
TRBV30	TRBJ1-4	.	.	CAWKPGHLTGSEKLFF	TGTGCCTGGAAACCGGGCCACCTAACCGGATCTGAAAAACTGTTTTTT
TRBV5-4	TRBJ2-6	.	.	CASSPTQGPGANVLTF	TGTGCCAGCAGCCCGACACAGGGTCCCGGGGCCAACGTCCTGACTTTC
TRBV5-1	TRBJ2-3	few	.	CASSLPSTDTQYF	TGCGCCAGCAGCTTGCCCTCCACAGATACGCAGTATTTT
TRBV6-5	TRBJ2-7	.	.	CASSYYREREQYF	TGTGCCAGCAGTTACTACAGGGAACGCGAGCAGTACTTC
TRBV11-2	TRBJ2-7	few	TRBD1	CASSLDGQGVLYEQYF	TGTGCCAGCAGCTTAGATGGACAGGGGGTACTATACGAGCAGTACTTC
TRBV15	TRBJ2-1	few	TRBD2	CATSRVAGGYYNEQFF	TGTGCCACCAGCAGAGTTGCGGGAGGGTACTACAATGAGCAGTTCTTC
TRBV6-1	TRBJ1-6	many	.	CASSEVGLDSPLHF	TGTGCCAGCAGTGAAGTGGGGTTGGATTCACCCCTCCACTTT
TRBV2	TRBJ1-2	.	TRBD1	CASTQGAGVSYGYTF	TGTGCCAGCACCCAGGGGGCAGGGGTGTCCTATGGCTACACCTTC
TRBV5-6	TRBJ2-7	.	.	CASSFDRRSYEQYF	TGTGCCAGCAGCTTCGATCGGCGCTCCTACGAGCAGTACTTC
TRBV15	TRBJ2-5	.	.	CATSRQGIGFEETQYF	TGTGCCACCAGCAGACAGGGTATAGGTTTTGAAGAGACCCAGTACTTC
TRBV21-1	TRBJ1-1	few	.	CASSKSTRQGNTEAFF	TGTGCCAGCAGCAAAAGTACAAGACAGGGGAACACTGAAGCTTTCTTT
TRBV6-5	TRBJ2-7	.	.	CASSSLGPYEQYF	TGTGCCAGCAGTTCCTTGGGCCCCTACGAGCAGTACTTC
TRBV5-1	TRBJ2-3	few	TRBD2	CASSLGLAGGRTDTQYF	TGCGCCAGCAGCTTGGGACTAGCGGGAGGGCGCACAGATACGCAGTATTTT
TRBV5-1	TRBJ2-1	.	.	CASSLGAVYSYNEQFF	TGCGCCAGCAGCTTGGGGGCAGTTTACTCCTACAATGAGCAGTTCTTC
TRBV27	TRBJ1-1	few	TRBD1	CASRPFDRGNTEAFF	TGTGCCAGCAGGCCATTCGACAGGGGGAACACTGAAGCTTTCTTT
TRBV2	TRBJ1-5	.	TRBD1	CASRKQGARNQPQHF	TGTGCCAGCAGGAAACAGGGGGCGCGGAATCAGCCCCAGCATTTT
TRBV9	TRBJ2-7	.	TRBD2	CASSSYSGRMDEQYF	TGTGCCAGCAGCTCCTATAGCGGGAGAATGGACGAGCAGTACTTC
TRBV30	TRBJ2-5	few	TRBD2	CAWTGLAGQETQYF	TGTGCCTGGACCGGACTAGCGGGACAAGAGACCCAGTACTTC
TRBV25-1	TRBJ1-1	few	.	CASSEQGMNTEAFF	TGTGCCAGCAGTGAACAGGGGATGAACACTGAAGCTTTCTTT
TRBV30	TRBJ1-2	few	.	CACRKRWLGTF	TGTGCCTGCCGGAAACGATGGCTGGGCACCTTC
TRBV7-8	TRBJ1-6	few	.	CASSLGAANSPLHF	TGTGCCAGCAGCTTAGGGGCAGCCAATTCACCCCTCCACTTT
TRBV7-9	TRBJ2-5	once	TRBD1	CASSRRRTGRLETQYF	TGTGCCAGCAGCCGCCGCCGGACAGGGAGATTAGAGACCCAGTACTTC
TRBV7-9	TRBJ1-1	many	.	CASSREGTEAFF	TGTGCCAGCAGCCGCGAGGGAACTGAAGCTTTCTTT
TRBV4-1	TRBJ2-7	few	.	CASSQGLARLNYEQYF	TGCGCCAGCAGCCAAGGTTTGGCGAGACTCAATTACGAGCAGTACTTC
TRBV29-1	TRBJ2-3	few	.	CSGYRGADTQYF	TGCAGCGGATATAGGGGGGCAGATACGCAGTATTTT
TRBV6-5	TRBJ2-5	.	TRBD1	CASSYGGRGRETQYF	TGTGCCAGCAGTTACGGTGGAAGGGGGCGAGAGACCCAGTACTTC
TRBV4-3	TRBJ2-3	once	.	CASNSWEDADTQYF	TGCGCCAGCAATAGTTGGGAGGATGCAGATACGCAGTATTTT
TRBV28	TRBJ2-3	.	.	CASSSTPQYF	TGTGCCAGCAGTTCTACCCCACAGTATTTT